What follows describes a single T cell receptor beta chain. The antigen it recognizes is unknown. Base-call qualities are not available, and no considerably larger clone is one nucleotide away. The collaborating institutions used their own protocols to collect whole blood in K2EDTA tubes. For TCRbeta analysis, collaborators shipped samples as frozen whole blood, isolated PBMCs, or DNA extracted from either of those sample types. The entry originates in a study of blood T cell repertoires in COVID-19 (dated by TCRdb to about 2020). In terms of the full investigation: Samples covering the acute and convalescent phases of COVID-19 were provided by collaborators in the United States, Italy and Spain. The prospective study material was composed of cDNA or gDNA derived from T cells, B-cell-depleted T cells, or PBMCs. Subjects who had been exposed to COVID-19, were actively infected with it, or had recovered from it provided the deeply sampled blood TCRbeta repertoires that made up the dataset. The repertoires were released in a freely available public database meant as a resource for research on the immune response to SARS-CoV-2. Samples came from the ongoing ImmuneRACE study (first 160 participants) plus 1,254 subjects from 6 global collaborators. Sample metadata almost always included a de-identified subject ID, COVID-19 status, age in years and sex. Where available, HLA class I and class II types were taken from metadata supplied by the sample provider and were not determined by assay-based typing. The study at large found these results: How much clinical and demographic metadata was included differed by source and by participant, and the metadata was provided uncurated.

Including the terminal cysteine and phenylalanine, the CDR3 comprises 14 residues. The CDR3 DNA has 42 bases and is translated from base 1. The germline V gene gives CDR1 as SNHLY and CDR2 as FYNNEI. V and J are truncated by 0 bases and 4 bases respectively, leaving an intervening sequence of 9 bases. TCRbeta CDR3 regions were amplified from genomic DNA by means of the immunoSEQ Assay, a bias-controlled multiplex PCR. In the authors' own workflow: Nucleated cell counts per sample were estimated from amplification of reference gene primers within the assay. To quantify the absolute abundance of each unique TCRbeta CDR3 rearrangement, sequence reads were collapsed and filtered. For each sample, productive Simpson clonality was calculated as the square root of Simpson's diversity index across productive rearrangements. TCRdb took this table from immuneACCESS and kept in-frame rearrangements with V and J called. Such tables lack part of the clones; where checked against another copy, unresolved V genes explain under half of the gap, and the rest is unexplained. V, J and clone size were drawn from that table, and D and trimming were deduced from the DNA. This sample comprises about 140,000 clones, 65% to 85% of them detected only once. The top ten hold around 7.8% of the sample.

Sequenced: peripheral blood. This receptor was taken from a human donor in a cohort sampled during active COVID-19. The chain is encoded by TRBV2 joined to TRBJ1-1; no D gene can be assigned with confidence. The sequenced DNA is TGTGCCAGCAGTGAAGCTGGGAGCGGCACTGAAGCTTTCTTT. This is translated as CASSEAGSGTEAFF.